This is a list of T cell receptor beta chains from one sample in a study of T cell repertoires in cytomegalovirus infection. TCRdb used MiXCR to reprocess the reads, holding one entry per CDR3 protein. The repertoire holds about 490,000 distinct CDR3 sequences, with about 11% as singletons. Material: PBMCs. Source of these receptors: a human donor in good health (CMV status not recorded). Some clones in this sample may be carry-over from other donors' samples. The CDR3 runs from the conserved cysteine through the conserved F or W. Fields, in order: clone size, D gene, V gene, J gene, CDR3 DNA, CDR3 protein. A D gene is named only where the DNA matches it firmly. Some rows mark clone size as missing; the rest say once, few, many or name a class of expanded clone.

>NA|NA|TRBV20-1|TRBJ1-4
TGCAGTGCTAGGGGGAGCCCCAGCGAAAAACTGTTTTTT
CSARGSPSEKLFF
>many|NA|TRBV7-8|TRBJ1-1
TGTGCCAGCAGCTCCAATCGAGCAGGGAACACTGAAGCTTTCTTT
CASSSNRAGNTEAFF
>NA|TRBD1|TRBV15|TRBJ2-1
TGTGCCACCAGACAGGGGGCAGCTTACAATGAGCAGTTCTTC
CATRQGAAYNEQFF
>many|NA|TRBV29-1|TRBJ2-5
TGCAGCGTTGAGGTGACTGGACACATCCAAGAGACCCAGTACTTC
CSVEVTGHIQETQYF
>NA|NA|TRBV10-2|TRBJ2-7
TGCGCCAGCAGTGAGAGTAGCGCGCTACTAAGCTACGAGCAGTACTTC
CASSESSALLSYEQYF
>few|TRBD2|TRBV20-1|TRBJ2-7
TGCAGTGCTAGAGATGCTAATAAGGGCGGGAGGGCTGAGAGAATCTCCTACGAGCAGTACTTC
CSARDANKGGRAERISYEQYF
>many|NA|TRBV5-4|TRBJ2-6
TGTGCCAGCCCATCTATCCTCTCTGGGGCCAACGTCCTGACTTTC
CASPSILSGANVLTF
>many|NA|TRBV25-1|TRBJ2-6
TGTGCCAGCAGTGAAGGGAGCGGACTTAGCTCTGGGGCCAACGTCCTGACTTTC
CASSEGSGLSSGANVLTF
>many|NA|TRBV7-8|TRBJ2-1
TGTGCCAGCAGCCTCCCGGGCCTGAGCTCCTACAATGAGCAGTTCTTC
CASSLPGLSSYNEQFF
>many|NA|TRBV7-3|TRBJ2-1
TGTGCCAGCAGCTTAACGCAGACAGGCTCCTACAATGAGCAGTTCTTC
CASSLTQTGSYNEQFF
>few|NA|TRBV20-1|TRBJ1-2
TGCAGTGCTAGAGATAGAGACAGGCTCTATGGCTACACCTTC
CSARDRDRLYGYTF
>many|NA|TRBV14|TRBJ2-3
TGTGCCAGCAGCCAAGATTGGGATACGCAGTATTTT
CASSQDWDTQYF
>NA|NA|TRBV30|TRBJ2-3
TGTGCCTGGAGTCCCATGAGGGGGGAGTGGGCAGATACGCAGTATTTT
CAWSPMRGEWADTQYF
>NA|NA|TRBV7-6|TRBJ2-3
TGTGCCAGCAGCTCCGGGGGGCGCACAGATACGCAGTATTTT
CASSSGGRTDTQYF
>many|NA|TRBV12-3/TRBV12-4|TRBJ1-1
TGTGCCAGCAGTTTTCCCTCCGACGGACCTGAAGCTTTCTTT
CASSFPSDGPEAFF
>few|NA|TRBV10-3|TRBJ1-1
TGTGCCATCAGTGAGTCGACAGGCCTTAGCGCTGAAGCTTTCTTT
CAISESTGLSAEAFF